What follows is one T cell receptor beta chain and its context. The antigen remains undetermined. The data stem from a study of T cell responses to AZD1222 COVID-19 vaccine. Study-wide results and limits: Two AZD1222 administrations were followed by greater Spike-specific TCR breadth and depth. Among those given AZD1222, only five or six were seropositive at baseline. Researchers report vaccine-associated CD4 TCRs spanning spike, with dominance at 160-218 and 743-854.

The CDR3 extends over 14 amino acids. Germline assignment: CDR1 MNHEY and CDR2 SMNVEV (reference sequence). Trimming stripped 5 bases from V and 2 bases from J, with 13 bases between. Libraries were prepared by immunoSEQ multiplex PCR; TCRdb keeps only in-frame clonotypes and omits some of them. This table holds more than 250,000 clones, about 92% found once. The TCR sequence derives from an adult in good health. The genes are TRBV27 and TRBJ2-7, with a tentative D call TRBD2 (5 bases). Sequencing used peripheral blood, obtained on day 0 of AZD1222 vaccination. The CDR3 DNA reads as TGTGCCAGCAGTCCCACGGACGGGGCCTACGAGCAGTACTTC. This codes for CASSPTDGAYEQYF.